Listed below are T cell receptor beta chains from one sample, sequenced in a study of cytomegalovirus exposure and HLA in healthy donors. Profiled with immunoSEQ multiplex PCR; TCRdb holds only in-frame clones, not every one. The sample shows around 51,000 clones, and less than 2.5% sits with its ten largest clones. The sequencing sample was made of PBMCs. The receptors stem from a middle-aged woman in good health and CMV-seronegative. The CDR3 runs from the conserved cysteine through the conserved F or W. A D gene is named only where the DNA matches it firmly.

>TRBJ2-7|TRBV5-1|TRBD2
TGCGCCAGCAGCTTGGTAGCGGGGGGAGCCTACGAGCAGTACTTC
CASSLVAGGAYEQYF
>TRBJ2-7|TRBV5-1|TRBD1
TGCGCCAGCCGGACAGGGGCTGCCTACGAGCAGTACTTC
CASRTGAAYEQYF
>TRBJ2-3|TRBV6-1|-
TGTGCCAGCAAAGGCGCGCAGGGCACAGATACGCAGTATTTT
CASKGAQGTDTQYF
>TRBJ1-1|TRBV6-5|TRBD1
TGTGCCAGCAGAGGACAGGGGGCAGACACTGAAGCTTTCTTT
CASRGQGADTEAFF
>TRBJ1-1|TRBV11-1|-
TGTGCCAGCAGCCTCGGACAAACTGAAGCTTTCTTT
CASSLGQTEAFF
>TRBJ1-1|TRBV5-5|-
TGTGCCAGCAGCTTGGTGGTCCACATGAACACTGAAGCTTTCTTT
CASSLVVHMNTEAFF
>TRBJ2-6|TRBV7-3|-
TGTGCCAGCAGCTTAAACGGCGGGAACTCTGGGGCCAACGTCCTGACTTTC
CASSLNGGNSGANVLTF
>TRBJ2-5|TRBV20-1|-
TGCAGTGCAAAGCCTCAAGAGACCCAGTACTTC
CSAKPQETQYF
>TRBJ2-6|TRBV18|TRBD2
TGTGCCAGCTTCCGGGGGGGTGAAGGGGCCAACGTCCTGACTTTC
CASFRGGEGANVLTF
>TRBJ2-7|TRBV19|TRBD1
TGTGCCAGTAAAGAACGGACAGGCTACTACGAGCAGTACTTC
CASKERTGYYEQYF
>TRBJ2-3|TRBV7-2|TRBD1
TGTGCCAGCAGTCACGGACAGGGGACAGATACGCAGTATTTT
CASSHGQGTDTQYF
>TRBJ2-1|TRBV10-3|TRBD2
TGTGCCATCAGTACCGGGACTAGCGGGACTAATGAGCAGTTCTTC
CAISTGTSGTNEQFF
>TRBJ2-5|TRBV21-1|-
TGTGCCAGCAGCAAAGAGAGGAAAAGGGAGGGGGAGACCCAGTACTTC
CASSKERKREGETQYF
>TRBJ2-7|TRBV14|-
TGTGCCAGCAGCCGAAACAGGGTTAACGAGCAGTACTTC
CASSRNRVNEQYF
>TRBJ1-1|TRBV19|TRBD1
TGTGCCAGTAGGGGACAGGGCACTGAAGCTTTCTTT
CASRGQGTEAFF
>TRBJ1-2|TRBV15|TRBD1
TGTGCCACCAGCAGAGGCAGGACAGGCGCTTTTGGCTACACCTTC
CATSRGRTGAFGYTF
>TRBJ2-2|TRBV2|TRBD1
TGTGCCAGCAGTGTGTTGGGACAGGGGGCCGGGGAGCTGTTTTTT
CASSVLGQGAGELFF
>TRBJ1-4|TRBV27|-
TGTGCCAGCAGTCCCCGGGGGGGGGAGGAAAAACTGTTTTTT
CASSPRGGEEKLFF
>TRBJ2-2|TRBV7-6|-
TGTGCCAGCAGCTTAGTAGTGGGAGGTCTCACAACCGGGGAGCTGTTTTTT
CASSLVVGGLTTGELFF
>TRBJ2-2|TRBV13|TRBD2
TGTGCCAGCAGCGAGACTAGCGGGAGGGTAGGCACCGGGGAGCTGTTTTTT
CASSETSGRVGTGELFF
>TRBJ2-7|TRBV5-6|TRBD2
TGTGCCAGCAGCTTGGTGCTAGCGGGGGCCAACGCCTACGAGCAGTACTTC
CASSLVLAGANAYEQYF
>TRBJ2-7|TRBV11-3|-
TGTGCCAGCAGCCTACTCGACAGTTCCTACGAGCAGTACTTC
CASSLLDSSYEQYF
>TRBJ1-1|TRBV5-1|TRBD1
TGCGCCAGCAGCCGCGTCGGGACAGGGACGAACACTGAAGCTTTCTTT
CASSRVGTGTNTEAFF
>TRBJ1-1|TRBV4-2|-
TGTGCCAGCAGCCAAGAAGGACGAGGGGGCACTGAAGCTTTCTTT
CASSQEGRGGTEAFF
>TRBJ1-2|TRBV6-1|TRBD1
TGTGCCAGCTCGGGGGCCGGGACAGGGAACTATGGCTACACCTTC
CASSGAGTGNYGYTF
>TRBJ1-1|TRBV5-4|TRBD1
TGTGCCAGCAGTGCAGGGGGACGCGATAGCACTGAAGCTTTCTTT
CASSAGGRDSTEAFF
>TRBJ1-2|TRBV10-3|-
TGTGCCATCAGTGATCAGCGGCCCGATTATGGCTACACCTTC
CAISDQRPDYGYTF
>TRBJ2-7|TRBV19|-
TGTGCCAGTAGCTTTAGAACAGAGACACCCTACGAGCAGTACTTC
CASSFRTETPYEQYF
>TRBJ2-7|TRBV6-5|TRBD1
TGTGCCAGCAGCAAAGACAGGGGGTCCTACGAGCAGTACTTC
CASSKDRGSYEQYF
>TRBJ2-7|TRBV6-1|TRBD1
TGTGCCAGCAGTCCTCGGGACAGGGGCTACGAGCAGTACTTC
CASSPRDRGYEQYF
>TRBJ2-7|TRBV18|-
TGTGCCAGCTCGGGCGGGGCCTCCTACGAGCAGTACTTC
CASSGGASYEQYF
>TRBJ2-3|TRBV28|-
TGTGCCAGCAGTACTACAGATACGCAGTATTTT
CASSTTDTQYF
>TRBJ1-4|TRBV7-9|TRBD1
TGTGCCAGCAGCTTAGAGGACAGGGTTGAAAAACTGTTTTTT
CASSLEDRVEKLFF